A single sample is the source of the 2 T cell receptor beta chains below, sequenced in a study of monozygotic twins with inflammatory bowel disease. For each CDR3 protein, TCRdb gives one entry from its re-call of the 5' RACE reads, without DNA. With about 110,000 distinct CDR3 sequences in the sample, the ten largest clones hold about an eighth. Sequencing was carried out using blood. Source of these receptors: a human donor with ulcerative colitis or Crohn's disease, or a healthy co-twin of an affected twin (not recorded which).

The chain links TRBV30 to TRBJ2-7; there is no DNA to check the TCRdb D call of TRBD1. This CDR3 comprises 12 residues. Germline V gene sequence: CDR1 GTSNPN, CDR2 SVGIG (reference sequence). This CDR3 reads CAWNRVSYEQYF. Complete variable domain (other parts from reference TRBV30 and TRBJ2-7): SQTIHQWPATLVQPVGSPLSLECTVEGTSNPNLYWYRQAAGRGLQLLFYSVGIGQISSEVPQNLSASRPQDRQFILSSKKLLLSDSGFYLCAWNRVSYEQYFGPGTRLTVT.

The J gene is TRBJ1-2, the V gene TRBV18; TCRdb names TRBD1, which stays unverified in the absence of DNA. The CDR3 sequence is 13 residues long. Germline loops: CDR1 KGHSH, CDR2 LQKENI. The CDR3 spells CASSPAGDYGYTF.